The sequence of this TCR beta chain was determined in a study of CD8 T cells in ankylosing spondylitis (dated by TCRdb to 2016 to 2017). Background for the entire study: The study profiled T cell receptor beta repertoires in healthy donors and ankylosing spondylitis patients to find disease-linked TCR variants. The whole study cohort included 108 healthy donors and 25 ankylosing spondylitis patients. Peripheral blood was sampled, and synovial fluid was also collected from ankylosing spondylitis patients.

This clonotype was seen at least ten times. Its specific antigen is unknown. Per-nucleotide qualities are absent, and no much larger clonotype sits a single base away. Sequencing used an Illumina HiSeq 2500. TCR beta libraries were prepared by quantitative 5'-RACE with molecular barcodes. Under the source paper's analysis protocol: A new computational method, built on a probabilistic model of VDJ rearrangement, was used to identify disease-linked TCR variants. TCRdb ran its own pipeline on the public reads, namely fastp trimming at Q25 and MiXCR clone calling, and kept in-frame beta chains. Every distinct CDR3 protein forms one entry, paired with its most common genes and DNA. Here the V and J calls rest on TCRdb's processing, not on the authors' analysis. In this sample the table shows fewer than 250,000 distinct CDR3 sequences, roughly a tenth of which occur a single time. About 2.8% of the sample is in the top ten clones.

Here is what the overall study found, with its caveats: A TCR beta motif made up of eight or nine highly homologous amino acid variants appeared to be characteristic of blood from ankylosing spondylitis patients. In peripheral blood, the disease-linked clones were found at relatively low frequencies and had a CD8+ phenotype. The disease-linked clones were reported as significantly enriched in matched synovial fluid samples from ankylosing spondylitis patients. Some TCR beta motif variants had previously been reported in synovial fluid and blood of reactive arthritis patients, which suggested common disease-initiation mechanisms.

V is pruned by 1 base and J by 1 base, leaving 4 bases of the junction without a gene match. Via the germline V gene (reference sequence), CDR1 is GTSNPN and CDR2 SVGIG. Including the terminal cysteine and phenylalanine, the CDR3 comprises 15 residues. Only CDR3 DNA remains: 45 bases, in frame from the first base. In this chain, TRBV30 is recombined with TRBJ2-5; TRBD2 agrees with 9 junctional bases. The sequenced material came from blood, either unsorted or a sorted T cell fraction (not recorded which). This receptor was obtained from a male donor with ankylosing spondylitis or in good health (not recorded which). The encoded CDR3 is CAWSAGLALQETQYF. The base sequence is TGTGCCTGGAGTGCAGGACTAGCGCTCCAAGAGACCCAGTACTTC.